The clone carrying this T cell receptor (beta chain) was seen once. Trimming cost V 6 bases and J 8 bases, with 16 bases left between them. Per germline, CDR1 MDHEN and CDR2 SYDVKM. There are 14 residues in the CDR3. The data originate from a study of shared clonotypes between healthy human individuals. Original analysis: Junction-only immunoSEQ sequences carried no quality scores, so filtering differed. The repertoire was sequenced with immunoSEQ multiplex PCR; TCRdb's copy has only in-frame clones and lacks some. Clonal size and the V and J genes are those of that table, whereas D and trimming came from the DNA. Among some 1.5 million clones listed, around 97% were seen once.

The material sequenced was naive CD4+ T cells sorted from blood. Subset indicated: CD45RA+ positively selected. J is TRBJ2-2 and V is TRBV28; D is undetermined. This clonotype originated in a man under 40 in good health. CDR3 sequence (DNA): TGTGCCAGCAGATTCGGGTCACTTGAAGGGGAGCTGTTTTTT. Its protein product is CASRFGSLEGELFF.